This T cell receptor beta chain originates from a study of blood T cell repertoires in COVID-19. The V and J ends lost 6 bases and 4 bases respectively, with 10 bases between them. The length of the CDR3 is 13 residues. Per germline, CDR1 MNHEY and CDR2 SMNVEV (reference sequence). Sequencing used immunoSEQ multiplex PCR; TCRdb keeps in-frame clones, though not all of them. The sample lists about 170,000 clones, about 85% occurring once. Sequencing used peripheral blood. The chain joins TRBV27 to TRBJ1-5, with D perhaps matching TRBD1 (5 bases). This TCR derives from a woman of 80 years or more with COVID-19, enrolled during active disease. The CDR3 protein is CASRETVNQPQHF. The CDR3 nucleotides are TGTGCCAGCAGGGAGACAGTTAATCAGCCCCAGCATTTT.